One and the same sample provided the 6 T cell receptor beta chains below, sequenced in a study of CD8 T cells in Susac syndrome. The authors reverse transcribed roughly 0.45 to 1 ug RNA with random hexamers. TCRdb redid the calling of the immunoSEQ multiplex PCR reads with MiXCR, one entry per CDR3 protein. This sample carries roughly 140,000 distinct CDR3 sequences, roughly 95% of them seen once, and the ten largest clones take about 0.08%. The sample comprised CD4+ T cells from PBMCs. The receptors were gathered from a human donor with Susac syndrome.

The rearrangement joins TRBV3-1 to TRBJ1-3; weak D call: TRBD1 (5 bases). The V gene lost 1 base and the J gene lost 3 bases, with 10 bases spanning the gap. The CDR3 totals 15 residues. Germline loops: CDR1 LGHDT, CDR2 YNNKEL (reference sequence). CDR3 amino acids: CASSQGGTDGNTIYF. The CDR3 bases are TGTGCCAGCAGCCAAGGAGGGACGGATGGAAACACCATATATTTT.

The chain has TRBV4-2 and TRBJ2-5; D gene uncertain. The CDR3 loop spans 14 amino acids. Germline V gene sequence: CDR1 LGHNA, CDR2 YNFKEQ. V lost 0 bases, J lost 1 base, and 6 bases lay in between. Here the CDR3 DNA reads TGTGCCAGCAGCCAAGATCGGGCCCAAGAGACCCAGTACTTC. Protein product: CASSQDRAQETQYF.

This clonotype appeared once. This chain joins TRBV25-1 and TRBJ2-7; 10 nucleotides align to TRBD1. Unmatched junction bases numbered 4, after V lost 6 bases and J lost 5 bases. In germline, CDR1 is MGHDK, CDR2 SYGVNS. There are 13 residues in the CDR3. As DNA, the CDR3 is TGTGCCAGCAGGGGGACAGGGGTCAACGAGCAGTACTTC. Translating it yields CASRGTGVNEQYF.

The chain has TRBV6-5 and TRBJ1-2; D is uncertain. The CDR3 is made up of 15 amino acids. Deletions cut 6 bases from V and 6 bases from J, with 20 bases between. Germline CDR1 MNHEY, CDR2 SVGAGI. CDR3 region: CASRIRATSLDGYTF. The CDR3 region has the DNA TGTGCCAGCAGGATAAGAGCAACTTCCCTAGATGGCTACACCTTC.

The genes are TRBV7-3 and TRBJ1-2; TRBD1 matches 8 bases. The CDR3 sequence is 16 residues long. The germline CDR1 and CDR2 sequences are SGHTA and FQGTGA. With 3 bases clipped from V and 5 bases from J, the junction kept 11 bases outside the gene matches. The CDR3 nucleotides are TGTGCCAGCAGCTTCTCAGGGGGCGGTTCAGTTTATGGCTACACCTTC. Encoded protein: CASSFSGGGSVYGYTF.

The gene calls are TRBV14 and TRBJ1-2; possible D gene TRBD1, 5 bases. Germline assignment: CDR1 SGHDN and CDR2 FVKESK. The CDR3 runs to 14 residues. The V end was cut by 4 bases, the J end by 6 bases, with 15 bases between. The CDR3 here is CASSRAGLYHGYTF. The CDR3, as DNA: TGTGCCAGCAGCCGTGCGGGACTCTATCATGGCTACACCTTC. The full variable domain, rest sourced from reference TRBV14 and TRBJ1-2, is EAGVTQFPSHSVIEKGQTVTLRCDPISGHDNLYWYRRVMGKEIKFLLHFVKESKQDESGMPNNRFLAERTGGTYSTLKVQPAELEDSGVYFCASSRAGLYHGYTFGSGTRLTVV.